This TCR beta chain was recovered during a study of blood T cells in healthy people across ages. The second PCR ran roughly 7 to 12 cycles with a sample-barcoded 5' primer and J-beta primers. Tagging of each cDNA molecule was performed by a template-switch adaptor with 12 random nucleotides. A single record per CDR3 protein comes from TCRdb applying MiXCR to the 5' RACE reads. The repertoire includes under 2,000,000 distinct CDR3 sequences, just under 50% of them detected once, and around 2.1% sits in the top ten. CDR1 and CDR2 (germline): SGHRS, YFSETQ. CDR3 size: 17 residues. Trimming took 7 bases from V and 2 from J; bases not matched to a gene: 13. Findings of the study overall: Older age coincided with a roughly linear decline in TCR beta diversity per million T cells.

The sample, around 9.9 milliliters of peripheral blood, was drawn from each donor. At least 6 million PBMCs were isolated per sample. For this clonotype: What it binds is not known.

J is TRBJ2-5 and V is TRBV5-1; 11 nucleotides agree with TRBD2. This sequence originates from a woman in her thirties or forties in good health. Sequencing was done on a sample of blood. This CDR3 is CASGNLLAGDIQETQYF. The CDR3 DNA follows: TGCGCCAGCGGCAACTTACTAGCGGGGGATATACAAGAGACCCAGTACTTC.